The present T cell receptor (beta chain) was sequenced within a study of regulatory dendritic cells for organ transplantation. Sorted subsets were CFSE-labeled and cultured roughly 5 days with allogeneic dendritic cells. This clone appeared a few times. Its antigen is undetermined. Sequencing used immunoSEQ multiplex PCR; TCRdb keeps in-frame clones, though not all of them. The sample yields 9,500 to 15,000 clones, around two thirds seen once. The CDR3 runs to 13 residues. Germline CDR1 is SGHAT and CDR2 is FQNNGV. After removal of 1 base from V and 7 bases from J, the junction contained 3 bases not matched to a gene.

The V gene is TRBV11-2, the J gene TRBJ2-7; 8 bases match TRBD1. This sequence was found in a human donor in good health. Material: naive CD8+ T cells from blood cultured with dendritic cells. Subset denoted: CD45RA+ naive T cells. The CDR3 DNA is TGTGCCAGCAGCTTAGGAACAGGGGGGGAGCAGTACTTC. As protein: CASSLGTGGEQYF.